These 14 T cell receptor beta chains were all obtained from the same sample, sequenced in a study of radiation and T cells in renal cell carcinoma. Data came from immunoSEQ multiplex PCR; TCRdb stores just in-frame clones and leaves some out. The sample has 95,000 to 150,000 clones, about 81% seen once. Noted time point: blood 2 weeks post-SBRT. Treatment specified: 15 Gy SBRT to primary tumor, nephrectomy 4 weeks later. The sequencing here drew on blood, taken from a patient whose treatment included radiotherapy and nephrectomy. These receptors were taken from a man aged 50-60 years with renal cell carcinoma.

The chain has TRBV5-5 and TRBJ1-1; 7 bases match TRBD1. The germline V gene encodes CDR1 SGHKS and CDR2 YYEKEE (reference sequence). This CDR3 is 16 amino acids long. Losses at the gene ends were 2 bases for V and 4 bases for J; bases not matched to a gene: 11. The DNA of the CDR3 is TGTGCCAGCAGCTTAATATTAGCAGGGGGTTTCACTGAAGCTTTCTTT. Its protein product is CASSLILAGGFTEAFF.

The chain has TRBV6-6 and TRBJ1-2; tentative D call: TRBD1 (6 bases). CDR1 and CDR2 from the germline V gene are MNHNY and SVGAGI (reference sequence). The CDR3 extends over 13 amino acids. V gave up 8 bases and J gave up 4 bases, with 14 bases separating them. CDR3 residues: CASQDGTIYGYTF. The DNA for the CDR3 is TGTGCCAGCCAAGACGGGACAATCTATGGCTACACCTTC.

A few counts support this clone. CDR3 in DNA: TGCGCCAGCAGCGAGGGACAGGGATCACCCCTCCACTTT. Its protein product is CASSEGQGSPLHF. The V call is TRBV5-1, the J call TRBJ1-6; 9 bases match TRBD1. Germline V CDR1 and CDR2: SGHRS, YFSETQ. Losses at the gene ends were 4 bases for V and 10 bases for J; bases not matched to a gene: 3. The CDR3 totals 13 residues.

The CDR3 is CASSELGGGYGNTIYF. CDR3 in DNA: TGTGCCAGCAGTGAATTGGGAGGGGGCTATGGAAACACCATATATTTT. The rearrangement links TRBV25-1 to TRBJ1-3; TRBD1 aligns across 7 bases. Germline CDR1 is MGHDK and CDR2 is SYGVNS. This CDR3 comprises 16 residues. The trim removed 1 base at V and 3 bases at J, leaving 6 bases unmatched.

This chain joins TRBV18 and TRBJ2-1; TRBD2 matches 8 bases. Germline values: CDR1 KGHSH, CDR2 LQKENI. The CDR3 has 15 amino acids. The trim removed 2 bases at V and 4 bases at J, leaving 4 bases unmatched. Here the CDR3 reads CASSPAAGVYNEQFF. The CDR3 DNA is TGTGCCAGCTCACCAGCAGCGGGAGTATACAATGAGCAGTTCTTC.

V is TRBV27 and J is TRBJ2-7; tentatively, D is TRBD2 (6 bases). The germline V and J ends were trimmed by 6 bases and 6 bases, with 21 bases remaining between them. The CDR3 spans 15 residues. Germline V gene data show CDR1 as MNHEY and CDR2 as SMNVEV (reference sequence). For the CDR3, the DNA is TGTGCCAGCAGACTTAGCGGCACCGCCTCCGGCGAGCAGTACTTC. Amino acid sequence: CASRLSGTASGEQYF.

The chain recombines TRBV11-2 with TRBJ2-5; maybe TRBD1 (5 bases). The CDR3 sequence is 15 residues long. V shed 5 bases and J shed 4 bases, with 17 bases lying between them. The germline V gene encodes CDR1 SGHAT and CDR2 FQNNGV. CDR3 in amino acids: CASSPFDRRRETQYF. The CDR3 DNA sequence: TGTGCCAGCAGCCCGTTCGACAGACGGCGAGAGACCCAGTACTTC. The complete variable domain, with remaining parts taken from reference TRBV11-2 and TRBJ2-5, reads EAGVAQSPRYKIIEKRQSVAFWCNPISGHATLYWYQQILGQGPKLLIQFQNNGVVDDSQLPKDRFSAERLKGVDSTLKIQPAKLEDSAVYLCASSPFDRRRETQYFGPGTRLLVL.

This sequence joins TRBV10-1 and TRBJ2-3; D unclear. CDR3 length: 13 residues. The germline V gene encodes CDR1 WNHNN and CDR2 SYGVQD (reference sequence). Trimming removed 6 bases from V and 0 bases from J, with 7 bases in between. CDR3 coding DNA: TGCGCCAGCAGCCGAACGAGCACAGATACGCAGTATTTT. It is translated as CASSRTSTDTQYF.

The V and J genes are TRBV7-2 and TRBJ1-2, with D possibly being TRBD1 (6 bases). CDR1 and CDR2 (germline): SGHTA, FQGNSA. The CDR3 extends over 13 amino acids. Trimming stripped 5 bases from V and 6 bases from J, with 13 bases between. CDR3 DNA: TGTGCCAGCAGCCCGCAAGGACAGAATGGCTACACCTTC. Protein product: CASSPQGQNGYTF.

J is TRBJ2-7 and V is TRBV18; D not certain. The CDR3 is made up of 13 amino acids. Trimming took off 4 bases at V and 7 bases at J, with 14 bases between the two ends. Germline V gene data show CDR1 as KGHSH and CDR2 as LQKENI. Here the CDR3 DNA reads TGTGCCAGCTCACAGGGTTCGGTTCCTGAGCAGTACTTC. Its translation: CASSQGSVPEQYF.

The chain couples TRBV5-1 to TRBJ2-1, with D possibly called TRBD1 or TRBD2 (5 bases each). The length of the CDR3 is 16 residues. Deletions cut 4 bases from V and 7 bases from J, with 21 bases between. The germline V gene has CDR1 SGHRS and CDR2 YFSETQ. CDR3 residues: CASSPWREGRVNEQFF. The CDR3 nucleotides are TGCGCCAGCAGCCCCTGGAGAGAGGGGAGAGTGAATGAGCAGTTCTTC.

The chain is built from TRBV6-5 and TRBJ1-3; D ambiguous. Germline V gene lookup returns CDR1 MNHEY and CDR2 SVGAGI. Trimming pared 0 bases from V and 4 bases from J, leaving 4 bases between. The CDR3 runs to 13 residues. In DNA, the CDR3 is TGTGCCAGCAGTTACTCTGGAGGAAACACCATATATTTT. This translates into CASSYSGGNTIYF.

J is TRBJ2-5 and V is TRBV28; tentatively, D is TRBD1 (6 bases). The CDR3 runs 15 residues. Germline CDR1 and CDR2: MDHEN and SYDVKM. V gave up 5 bases and J gave up 3 bases, with 16 bases separating them. The chain's CDR3 is CASSTRQAGEETQYF. The CDR3, as DNA: TGTGCCAGCAGTACCCGACAGGCCGGGGAAGAGACCCAGTACTTC. Using reference TRBV28 and TRBJ2-5 for the parts outside the CDR3, the full variable domain is DVKVTQSSRYLVKRTGEKVFLECVQDMDHENMFWYRQDPGLGLRLIYFSYDVKMKEKGDIPEGYSVSREKKERFSLILESASTNQTSMYLCASSTRQAGEETQYFGPGTRLLVL.

The rearrangement uses TRBV19 and TRBJ1-2; D remains unclear. The CDR3 totals 15 residues. Per germline, CDR1 LNHDA and CDR2 SQIVND (reference sequence). V gave up 6 bases and J gave up 8 bases, with 22 bases separating them. The CDR3 loop is CASSPWNADHGGYTF. In DNA form, the CDR3 reads TGTGCCAGTAGCCCCTGGAACGCCGACCACGGGGGCTACACCTTC.